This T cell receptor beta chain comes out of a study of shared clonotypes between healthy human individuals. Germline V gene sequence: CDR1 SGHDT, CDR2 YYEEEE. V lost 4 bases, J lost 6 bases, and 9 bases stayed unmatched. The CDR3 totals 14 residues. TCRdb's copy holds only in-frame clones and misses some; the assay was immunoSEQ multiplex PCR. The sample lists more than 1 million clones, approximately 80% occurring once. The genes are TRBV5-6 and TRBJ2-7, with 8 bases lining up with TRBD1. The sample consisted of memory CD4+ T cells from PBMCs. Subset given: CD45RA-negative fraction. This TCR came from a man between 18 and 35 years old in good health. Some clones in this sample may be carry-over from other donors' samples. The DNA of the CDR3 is TGTGCCAGCAGCCCTCGGGGACAGGCTGGCGAGCAGTACTTC. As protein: CASSPRGQAGEQYF. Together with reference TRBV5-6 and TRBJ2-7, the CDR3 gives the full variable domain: DAGVTQSPTHLIKTRGQQVTLRCSPKSGHDTVSWYQQALGQGPQFIFQYYEEEERQRGNFPDRFSGHQFPNYSSELNVNALLLGDSALYLCASSPRGQAGEQYFGPGTRLTVT.